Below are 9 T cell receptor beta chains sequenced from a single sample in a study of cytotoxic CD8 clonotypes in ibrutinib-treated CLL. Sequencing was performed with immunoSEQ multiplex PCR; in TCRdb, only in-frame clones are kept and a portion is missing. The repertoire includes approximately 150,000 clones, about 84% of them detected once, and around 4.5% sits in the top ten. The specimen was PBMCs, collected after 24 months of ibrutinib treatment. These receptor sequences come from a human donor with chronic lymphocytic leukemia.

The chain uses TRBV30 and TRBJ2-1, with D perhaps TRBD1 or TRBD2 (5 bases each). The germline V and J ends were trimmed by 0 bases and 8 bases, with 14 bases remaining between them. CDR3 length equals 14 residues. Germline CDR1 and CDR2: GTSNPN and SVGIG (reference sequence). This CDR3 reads CAWSVPGRGDEQFF. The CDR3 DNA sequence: TGTGCCTGGAGTGTACCCGGTCGAGGGGATGAGCAGTTCTTC.

This CDR3 reads CSVEEVAGGGEQFF. The CDR3 bases are TGCAGCGTTGAAGAAGTAGCGGGAGGGGGTGAGCAGTTCTTC. This chain joins TRBV29-1 and TRBJ2-1, with 11 bases aligning to TRBD2. Germline CDR1 reads SQVTM; CDR2 reads ANQGSEA. The J segment lost 9 bases and the V segment lost 0 bases, leaving 4 bases of the junction unmatched. This CDR3 has 14 amino acids.

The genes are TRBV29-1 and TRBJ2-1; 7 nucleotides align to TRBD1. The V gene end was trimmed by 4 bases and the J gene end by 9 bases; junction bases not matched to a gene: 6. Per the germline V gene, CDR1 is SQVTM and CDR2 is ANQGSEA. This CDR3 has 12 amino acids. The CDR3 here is CSVGDRVSEQFF. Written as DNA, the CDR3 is TGCAGCGTTGGTGACAGGGTATCTGAGCAGTTCTTC.

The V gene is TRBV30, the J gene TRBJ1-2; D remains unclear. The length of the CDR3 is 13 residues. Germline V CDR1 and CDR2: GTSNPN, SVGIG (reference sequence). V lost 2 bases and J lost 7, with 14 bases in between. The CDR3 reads CAWSPALRVGYTF. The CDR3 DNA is TGTGCCTGGAGTCCCGCCCTGAGGGTTGGCTACACCTTC.

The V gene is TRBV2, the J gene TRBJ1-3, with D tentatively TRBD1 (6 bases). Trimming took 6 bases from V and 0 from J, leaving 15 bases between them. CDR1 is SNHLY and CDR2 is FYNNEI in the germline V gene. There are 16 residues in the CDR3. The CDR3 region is CASSQTGIFSGNTIYF. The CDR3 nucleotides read TGTGCCAGCAGCCAGACAGGAATTTTCTCTGGAAACACCATATATTTT.

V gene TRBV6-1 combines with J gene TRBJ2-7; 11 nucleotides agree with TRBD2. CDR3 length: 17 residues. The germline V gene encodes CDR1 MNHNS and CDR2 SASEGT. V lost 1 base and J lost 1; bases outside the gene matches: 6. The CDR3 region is CASSEGWGLAASYEQYF. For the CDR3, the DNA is TGTGCCAGCAGTGAAGGGTGGGGACTAGCGGCTTCCTACGAGCAGTACTTC.

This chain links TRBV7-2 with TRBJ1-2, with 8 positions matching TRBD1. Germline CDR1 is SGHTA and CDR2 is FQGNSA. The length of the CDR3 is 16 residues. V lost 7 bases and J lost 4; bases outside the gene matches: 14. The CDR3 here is CASIPRTGPSLYGYTF. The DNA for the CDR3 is TGTGCCAGCATCCCCCGGACAGGGCCTTCTCTCTATGGCTACACCTTC.

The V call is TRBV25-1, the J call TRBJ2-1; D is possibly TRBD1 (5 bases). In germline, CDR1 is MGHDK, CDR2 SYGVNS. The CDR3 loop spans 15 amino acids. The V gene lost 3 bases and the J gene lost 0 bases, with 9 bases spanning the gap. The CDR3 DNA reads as TGTGCCAGCAGTGACGACAGATCCTCCTACAATGAGCAGTTCTTC. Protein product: CASSDDRSSYNEQFF.

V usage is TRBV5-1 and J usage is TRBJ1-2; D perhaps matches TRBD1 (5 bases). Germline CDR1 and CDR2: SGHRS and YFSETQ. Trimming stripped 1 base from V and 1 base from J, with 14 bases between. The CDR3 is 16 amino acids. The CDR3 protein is CASSLIPGTDNYGYTF. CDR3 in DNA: TGCGCCAGCAGCTTGATCCCTGGGACCGATAACTATGGCTACACCTTC.